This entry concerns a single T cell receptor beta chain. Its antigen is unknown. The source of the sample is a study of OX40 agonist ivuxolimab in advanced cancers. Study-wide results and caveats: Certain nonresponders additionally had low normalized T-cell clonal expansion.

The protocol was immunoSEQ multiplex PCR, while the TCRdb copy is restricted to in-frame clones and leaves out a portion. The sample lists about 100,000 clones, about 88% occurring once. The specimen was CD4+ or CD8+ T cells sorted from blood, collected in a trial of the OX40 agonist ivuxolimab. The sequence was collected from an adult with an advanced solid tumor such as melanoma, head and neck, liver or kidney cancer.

The CDR3 DNA sequence: TGTGCCAGCAGTTATGCGGGAGGTGGAGAGACCCAGTACTTC. Translation: CASSYAGGGETQYF. The chain is built from TRBV6-5 and TRBJ2-5, with TRBD2 matching 8 bases. The germline V gene has CDR1 MNHEY and CDR2 SVGAGI. The CDR3 length is 14 residues. Trimming took 3 bases from V and 4 from J; bases not matched to a gene: 4.